This paragraph reports one TCR beta chain. What it binds is unknown. The data originate from a study of Graves' ophthalmopathy and Graves' hyperthyroidism. Study findings and constraints: The blood repertoire also included most expanded thyroid clonotypes above 0.001 frequency.

Other autoimmune diseases, uncontrolled infections, pregnancy or lactation ruled patients out of participation. TCR beta CDR3 regions were amplified from RNA transcripts. The library came from an HTBI-primed first-round RT-PCR and a second-round multiplex PCR. TCRdb re-called the multiplex PCR reads with MiXCR, one entry per CDR3 protein. The sample lists some 210,000 distinct CDR3 sequences; less than 30% were seen once. The CDR3 sequence is 14 residues long. V dropped 0 bases and J dropped 3 bases, with 9 bases sitting between them. Germline values: CDR1 SEHNR, CDR2 FQNEAQ (reference sequence). The material sequenced was peripheral blood. The chain uses TRBV7-9 and TRBJ2-7, with D unresolved. This clonotype was obtained from a man between 45 and 60 years old with Graves' ophthalmopathy. CDR3 sequence (DNA): TGTGCCAGCAGCTTAGCGGGCGCAGACTACGAGCAGTACTTC. Protein sequence: CASSLAGADYEQYF.